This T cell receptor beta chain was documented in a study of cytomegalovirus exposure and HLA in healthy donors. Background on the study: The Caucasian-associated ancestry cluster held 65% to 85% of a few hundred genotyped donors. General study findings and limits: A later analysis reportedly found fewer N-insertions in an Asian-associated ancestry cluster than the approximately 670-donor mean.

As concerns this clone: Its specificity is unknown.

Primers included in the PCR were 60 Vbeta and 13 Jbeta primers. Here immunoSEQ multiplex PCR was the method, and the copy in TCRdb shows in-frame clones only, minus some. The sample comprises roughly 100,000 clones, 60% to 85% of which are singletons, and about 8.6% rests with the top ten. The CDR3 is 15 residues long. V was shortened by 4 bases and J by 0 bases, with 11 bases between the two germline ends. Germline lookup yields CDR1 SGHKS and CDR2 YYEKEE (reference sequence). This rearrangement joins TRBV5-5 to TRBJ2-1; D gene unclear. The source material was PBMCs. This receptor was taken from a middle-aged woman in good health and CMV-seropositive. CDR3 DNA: TGTGCCAGCAGCACGAGTTCTTTCTCCTACAATGAGCAGTTCTTC. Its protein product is CASSTSSFSYNEQFF.